This entry is about one T cell receptor beta chain. As yet, its antigen is unknown. TCRdb redid the calling of the reads with MiXCR, one entry per CDR3 protein. The repertoire holds approximately 200,000 distinct CDR3 sequences, with roughly 27% as singletons. This record comes from a study of T cell repertoires in cytomegalovirus infection. Study observations and caveats: Summed public TCR beta family frequency identified CMV carriers bearing the relevant HLA.

The CDR3 runs to 14 residues. CDR1 and CDR2 (germline): SGHDT, YYEEEE. Trimming removed 5 bases from V and 5 bases from J, with 14 bases in between. This TCR derives from a human donor in good health (CMV status not recorded). Some clones in this sample may be carry-over from other donors' samples. Sequenced material: PBMCs. The V gene is TRBV5-6, the J gene TRBJ1-5; D remains ambiguous. The CDR3 protein is CASRRGPNDQPQHF. The CDR3 coding sequence is TGTGCCAGCAGACGGGGTCCCAATGATCAGCCCCAGCATTTT.